This T cell receptor (beta chain) came from a study of T cells in Graves' hyperthyroidism and ophthalmopathy. General study points: Most thyroid clonotypes with frequency above 0.001 were detected in blood. A model of 13 V-J pairs discriminated ophthalmopathy from stable hyperthyroidism.

The CDR3 has 15 amino acids. CDR1 and CDR2 (germline): SGHTA, FQGNSA. Trimming cost V 6 bases and J 2 bases, with 14 bases left between them. This clonotype occurred a few times. The antigen is not known. What was amplified from RNA transcripts were TCR beta CDR3 regions. A set of HTBI primers served as the primers for a first-round RT-PCR of the TCR CDR3. Each CDR3 protein is one row after TCRdb ran MiXCR on the multiplex PCR reads. This repertoire shows about half a million distinct CDR3 sequences, about 20% found once; its top ten account for around 50%. This sequence was found in a man aged 35-49 years with Graves' ophthalmopathy. The chain carries TRBV7-2 and TRBJ1-5; no reliable D call. What was sequenced was blood. CDR3 DNA: TGTGCCAGCAGTTTTAGAATTGGGGGCAATCAGCCCCAGCATTTT. Translated, it gives CASSFRIGGNQPQHF.